This entry lists 27 T cell receptor beta chains sequenced from one sample in a study of shared clonotypes between healthy human individuals. Repertoires were generated with immunoSEQ multiplex PCR, while TCRdb's copy carries only in-frame clones and drops some. The table has some 660,000 clones, around 73% seen once. Sequencing was done on a sample of memory CD4+ T cells sorted from blood. Described subset: CD45RA-negative fraction. All receptors come from a woman aged 25 to 39 in good health.

The J gene is TRBJ1-3, the V gene TRBV10-3; D remains ambiguous. This CDR3 is 12 amino acids long. CDR1 and CDR2 (germline): ENHRY, SYGVKD. Trimming cost V 4 bases and J 5 bases, with 6 bases left between them. In DNA, the CDR3 is TGTGCCATCAGTGGGGAGCGAAACACCATATATTTT. Amino acid sequence: CAISGERNTIYF.

The rearrangement uses TRBV28 and TRBJ1-2; 10 bases are a match to TRBD1. Germline assignment: CDR1 MDHEN and CDR2 SYDVKM. V lost 4 bases and J lost 2; bases outside the gene matches: 16. This CDR3 contains 19 residues. The CDR3: CASSSLRQPGQGKNYGYTF. CDR3 nucleotides: TGTGCCAGCAGTTCCCTCCGTCAGCCGGGACAGGGGAAGAACTATGGCTACACCTTC.

The chain links TRBV10-2 to TRBJ2-1; D gene ambiguous. CDR3 size: 14 residues. Per the germline V gene, CDR1 is WSHSY and CDR2 is SAAADI. With 0 bases removed from V and 8 bases from J, the gap between germline ends came to 11 bases. The CDR3 sequence: CASSESRSQDEQFF. DNA for the CDR3: TGCGCCAGCAGTGAGTCCAGGTCGCAAGATGAGCAGTTCTTC.

This clone has a handful of counts. The chain carries TRBV4-2 and TRBJ2-6; D is perhaps TRBD1 (6 bases). The V end was cut by 0 bases, the J end by 0 bases, with 15 bases between. Germline V lookup: CDR1 LGHNA, CDR2 YNFKEQ. CDR3 length equals 19 residues. The CDR3 nucleotides are TGTGCCAGCAGCCAAGATAACTGGCAGGGGTCCTCTGGGGCCAACGTCCTGACTTTC. Amino acid sequence: CASSQDNWQGSSGANVLTF.

In DNA form, the CDR3 reads TGTGCCAGCGGAGACGGCAATGAGCAGTTCTTC. It specifies CASGDGNEQFF. This chain uses TRBV6-1 with TRBJ2-1; no firm D call. Germline lookup yields CDR1 MNHNS and CDR2 SASEGT. Deletions cut 8 bases from V and 6 bases from J, with 8 bases between. The length of the CDR3 is 11 residues.

This clone was picked up a small number of times. The V call is TRBV5-1, the J call TRBJ2-5; perhaps TRBD1 as D (6 bases). V lost 4 bases and J lost 5, with 24 bases in between. CDR3 length: 17 amino acids. CDR1 and CDR2 (germline): SGHRS, YFSETQ. CDR3 protein: CASSPNAAARGGETQYF. Written as DNA, the CDR3 is TGCGCCAGCAGCCCCAACGCCGCGGCCAGGGGCGGGGAGACCCAGTACTTC.

This clone was counted only a few times. This chain joins TRBV27 and TRBJ1-5; the D is unclear. With 6 bases removed from V and 4 bases from J, the gap between germline ends came to 10 bases. Germline CDR1 MNHEY, CDR2 SMNVEV (reference sequence). There are 13 residues in the CDR3. The CDR3 loop reads CASRRKLNQPQHF. DNA for the CDR3: TGTGCCAGCAGACGGAAGTTGAATCAGCCCCAGCATTTT.

J is TRBJ1-2 and V is TRBV30; weak D call: TRBD1 (5 bases). CDR1 and CDR2 from the germline V gene are GTSNPN and SVGIG (reference sequence). The CDR3 contains 14 residues. The ends were cut back, 4 bases at V and 2 bases at J, with 14 bases in the middle. The CDR3 coding sequence is TGTGCCTGGACCCTAGGGACCTCAAACTATGGCTACACCTTC. This sequence encodes CAWTLGTSNYGYTF.

V gene TRBV7-2 combines with J gene TRBJ2-1; 9 bases map to TRBD1. The trim removed 4 bases at V and 7 bases at J, leaving 8 bases unmatched. This CDR3 contains 15 residues. Germline V lookup: CDR1 SGHTA, CDR2 FQGNSA. This CDR3 reads CASSSGTGNRNEQFF. The CDR3, as DNA: TGTGCCAGCAGCTCCGGGACAGGGAACAGGAATGAGCAGTTCTTC.

The V gene is TRBV5-1, the J gene TRBJ2-3; D assignment may be TRBD1 or TRBD2 (5 bases each). Germline V gene sequence: CDR1 SGHRS, CDR2 YFSETQ. V dropped 0 bases and J dropped 3 bases, with 8 bases sitting between them. The CDR3 is 14 amino acids. CDR3 sequence reads: CASSLDEGTDTQYF. For the CDR3, the DNA is TGCGCCAGCAGCTTGGATGAGGGGACAGATACGCAGTATTTT.

The V and J genes are TRBV10-3 and TRBJ2-7; no reliable D call. Germline V gives CDR1 ENHRY, CDR2 SYGVKD. V dropped 4 bases and J dropped 2 bases, with 9 bases sitting between them. This CDR3 contains 13 residues. CDR3 DNA sequence: TGTGCCATCAGTGGGCCCCAGACCTACGAGCAGTACTTC. It translates to CAISGPQTYEQYF.

The chain joins TRBV6-5 to TRBJ1-2, with 9 bases identical to TRBD1. Germline CDR1 and CDR2: MNHEY and SVGAGI. This CDR3 comprises 15 residues. V dropped 6 bases and J dropped 7; count of bases not matched to a gene: 12. In DNA form, the CDR3 reads TGTGCCAGCAGATTTACCGGGACAGGGAGAGGTGGCTACACCTTC. This gives the protein CASRFTGTGRGGYTF.

The gene calls are TRBV6-1 and TRBJ1-2; 12 bases line up with TRBD1. The length of the CDR3 is 15 residues. In germline, CDR1 is MNHNS, CDR2 SASEGT. V lost 6 bases to trimming and J lost 8 bases; unmatched junction nucleotides: 10. CDR3 residues: CASREQPGQGAGYTF. CDR3 sequence (DNA): TGTGCCAGCAGAGAACAGCCGGGACAGGGGGCGGGCTACACCTTC.

In this sample, this clone turned up a few times. The J gene is TRBJ2-1, the V gene TRBV27; TRBD1 matches 9 bases. Per germline, CDR1 MNHEY and CDR2 SMNVEV (reference sequence). Trimming took 0 bases from V and 4 from J; bases not matched to a gene: 4. The CDR3 has 16 residues. CDR3 bases: TGTGCCAGCAGTTTATCGGCCGGGACAGGGTACAATGAGCAGTTCTTC. Residues: CASSLSAGTGYNEQFF.

The chain combines TRBV5-1 with TRBJ1-5, with unresolved D. Germline V CDR1 and CDR2: SGHRS, YFSETQ. The V end lost 3 bases, the J end lost 7 bases, and 14 bases lay between the germline ends. CDR3 length: 14 residues. CDR3 DNA sequence: TGCGCCAGCAGCTCCGGGTCCGAAGGCCAGCCCCAGCATTTT. Translation: CASSSGSEGQPQHF. The complete variable domain, with remaining parts taken from reference TRBV5-1 and TRBJ1-5, reads KAGVTQTPRYLIKTRGQQVTLSCSPISGHRSVSWYQQTPGQGLQFLFEYFSETQRNKGNFPGRFSGRQFSNSRSEMNVSTLELGDSALYLCASSSGSEGQPQHFGDGTRLSIL.

This clone appeared many times. Other DNA sequences in the same sample also yield this CDR3. The chain carries TRBV5-1 and TRBJ1-1; possibly TRBD1 for D (5 bases). CDR1 SGHRS and CDR2 YFSETQ come from the germline V gene. There are 14 residues in the CDR3. The V and J ends lost 0 bases and 2 bases respectively, with 8 bases between them. The CDR3 DNA is TGCGCCAGCAGCTTGGTGACAGCCAACACTGAAGCTTTCTTT. This translates into CASSLVTANTEAFF.

The chain recombines TRBV15 with TRBJ1-2, with D possibly being TRBD1 (5 bases). The germline CDR1 and CDR2 sequences are LNHNV and YYDKDF (reference sequence). CDR3 size: 15 residues. V lost 3 bases and J 6 bases, leaving 17 bases between the germline ends. Here the CDR3 reads CATSSALGPWDGYTF. The CDR3 nucleotides are TGTGCCACCAGCAGTGCCCTGGGGCCCTGGGATGGCTACACCTTC.

J is TRBJ1-4 and V is TRBV27, with unresolved D. V was clipped by 5 bases and J by 3 bases, with 13 bases between them. The CDR3 runs to 15 residues. CDR1 and CDR2 from the germline V gene are MNHEY and SMNVEV (reference sequence). The DNA for the CDR3 is TGTGCCAGCAGTGGGAGGACTGACCCTAATGAAAAACTGTTTTTT. It translates to CASSGRTDPNEKLFF. The full variable domain, its missing parts supplied by reference TRBV27 and TRBJ1-4, is EAQVTQNPRYLITVTGKKLTVTCSQNMNHEYMSWYRQDPGLGLRQIYYSMNVEVTDKGDVPEGYKVSRKEKRNFPLILESPSPNQTSLYFCASSGRTDPNEKLFFGSGTQLSVL.

DNA of the CDR3: TGTGCCAGCAGCGTAGGAGCAAGTGGGCCCACAGATACGCAGTATTTT. It translates to CASSVGASGPTDTQYF. The chain uses TRBV9 and TRBJ2-3; no firm D call. The CDR3 sequence is 16 residues long. Germline values: CDR1 SGDLS, CDR2 YYNGEE. Trimming cost V 0 bases and J 2 bases, with 13 bases left between them.

The gene calls are TRBV28 and TRBJ2-6, with D possibly called TRBD1 or TRBD2 (5 bases each). The germline gives CDR1 MDHEN, CDR2 SYDVKM. V lost 4 bases to trimming and J lost 0 bases, with 10 bases between them. This CDR3 is 16 amino acids long. CDR3 coding DNA: TGTGCCAGCAGTTCACGGGGCTTCTCTGGGGCCAACGTCCTGACTTTC. Its protein is CASSSRGFSGANVLTF.

This rearrangement joins TRBV5-1 to TRBJ1-2; D call uncertain. This CDR3 is built from 15 residues. V was clipped by 3 bases and J by 5 bases, with 17 bases between them. CDR1 is SGHRS, CDR2 YFSETQ, per germline. This chain's CDR3 is CASSWEARVGYGYTF. The DNA of the CDR3 is TGCGCCAGCAGCTGGGAAGCCCGTGTAGGGTATGGCTACACCTTC.

The chain uses TRBV4-2 and TRBJ2-5, with D tentatively TRBD1 (6 bases). The last part of the DNA fits TRBJ2-7 better; the J call may be wrong. CDR3 size: 15 residues. Germline CDR1 reads LGHNA; CDR2 reads YNFKEQ. The CDR3 nucleotides read TGTGCCAGCAGCCCGGACATAACGACAGGCTACGAGCAGTACTTC. This codes for CASSPDITTGYEQYF.

This clone appeared once. The junction departs from germline at one end; a sequencing error may be responsible. The DNA for the CDR3 is TGTGCCTGGGGTGTGGGGTCGGAAAACATTCAGTACTTC. Its protein is CAWGVGSENIQYF. The V call is TRBV30, the J call TRBJ2-4; no reliable D call. The CDR3 sequence is 13 residues long. Per the germline V gene, CDR1 is GTSNPN and CDR2 is SVGIG (reference sequence).

The chain recombines TRBV6-1 with TRBJ2-3; D is undetermined. Trimming removed 0 bases from V and 2 bases from J, with 12 bases in between. The length of the CDR3 is 16 residues. Germline CDR1 is MNHNS and CDR2 is SASEGT. CDR3 DNA sequence: TGTGCCAGCAGTGAAGCGAGGAGCGACGACACAGATACGCAGTATTTT. Translation gives CASSEARSDDTDTQYF.

Notes on this clone: This sample also contains other DNA sequences that code for the same CDR3. V is TRBV27 and J is TRBJ2-5; TRBD1 matches 9 bases. V was clipped by 6 bases and J by 5 bases; unmatched bases: 4. Germline V gene data show CDR1 as MNHEY and CDR2 as SMNVEV (reference sequence). The CDR3 has 13 residues. CDR3 sequence (DNA): TGTGCCAGCAGACTAACAGGGGGCGAGACCCAGTACTTC. It specifies CASRLTGGETQYF.

V is TRBV2 and J is TRBJ1-3; unclear D gene. CDR3 length: 15 amino acids. The V gene lost 3 bases and the J gene lost 0 bases, with 9 bases spanning the gap. Germline V CDR1 and CDR2: SNHLY, FYNNEI. CDR3 coding DNA: TGTGCCAGCAGTGAGCGGGCGTTCTCTGGAAACACCATATATTTT. Protein: CASSERAFSGNTIYF.

This clone showed up just once. The chain joins TRBV19 to TRBJ2-2; TRBD1 might be the D (6 bases). This CDR3 contains 16 residues. Germline V CDR1 and CDR2: LNHDA, SQIVND (reference sequence). The V end was cut by 3 bases, the J end by 2 bases, with 13 bases between. The CDR3 DNA reads TGTGCCAGTAGTATCCAGACAGGAAGAAACACCGGGGAGCTGTTTTTT. Its translation is CASSIQTGRNTGELFF.